The 9 T cell receptor beta chains below come from one sample, sequenced in a study of a mutant IDH1 vaccine in newly diagnosed glioma. The assay was immunoSEQ multiplex PCR, and TCRdb's table has in-frame clones only and misses some. The profile shows about 88,000 clones, over 75% of them singletons. As for time point: baseline, week 1 (first vaccination visit). Treatment defined: pre-vaccination baseline after standard-of-care therapy. The source was PBMCs, collected from a glioma patient treated with radiotherapy, temozolomide or both. These TCRs come from a man aged 35 to 55 with glioma. Some clones in this sample may be carry-over from other donors' samples.

The chain combines TRBV12-5 with TRBJ1-1; 9 positions match TRBD1. CDR1 is LGHNT, CDR2 FRNRAP, per germline. Unmatched junction bases numbered 8, after V lost 7 bases and J lost 5 bases. The CDR3 is 14 residues long. The CDR3 DNA sequence: TGTGCTAGTGCCTTACAGGGGGCTGGAACTGAAGCTTTCTTT. Amino acids: CASALQGAGTEAFF.

There are a few counts of this clone. V gene TRBV19 combines with J gene TRBJ1-4, with 10 positions matching TRBD1. V dropped 1 base and J dropped 8; count of bases not matched to a gene: 7. The CDR3 runs 16 residues. Germline assignment: CDR1 LNHDA and CDR2 SQIVND (reference sequence). CDR3 in DNA: TGTGCCAGTAGTATAGCCCCCGGGACAGGGGAAGAAAAACTGTTTTTT. It yields the protein CASSIAPGTGEEKLFF.

This CDR3 is CASSEGLAGYTDTQYF. The DNA for the CDR3 is TGCGCCAGCAGTGAAGGGCTAGCGGGGTACACAGATACGCAGTATTTT. This chain uses TRBV10-1 with TRBJ2-3; 9 nucleotides match TRBD2. V trimming: 3 bases; J trimming: 2 bases; junction bases outside the gene matches: 6. The CDR3 covers 16 residues. Germline V lookup: CDR1 WNHNN, CDR2 SYGVQD (reference sequence).

The chain recombines TRBV18 with TRBJ2-7; the match to TRBD2 covers 9 bases. The length of the CDR3 is 15 residues. J lost 3 bases, V lost 2 bases, and 5 bases had no gene match. CDR1 is KGHSH, CDR2 LQKENI, per germline. The CDR3 region has the DNA TGTGCCAGCTCACCAGCGGGGGGGCCCCTCTACGAGCAGTACTTC. It encodes CASSPAGGPLYEQYF.

The V gene is TRBV9, the J gene TRBJ1-1; 7 bases are shared with TRBD1. V lost 7 bases to trimming and J lost 1 base; unmatched junction nucleotides: 7. The germline CDR1 and CDR2 sequences are SGDLS and YYNGEE. The CDR3 consists of 14 residues. The CDR3 nucleotides read TGTGCCAGCGAACAGGGGTCCGGGAACACTGAAGCTTTCTTT. Encoded protein: CASEQGSGNTEAFF.

This chain's CDR3 is CASSTGATSGGEQETQYF. In nucleotides, the CDR3 is TGTGCCAGCAGCACGGGCGCCACTAGCGGGGGGGAACAAGAGACCCAGTACTTC. J is TRBJ2-5 and V is TRBV7-6; 13 nucleotides line up with TRBD2. The CDR3 covers 18 residues. The germline gives CDR1 SGHVS, CDR2 FNYEAQ. V lost 5 bases to trimming and J lost 2 bases; unmatched junction nucleotides: 11. Filled out from reference TRBV7-6 and TRBJ2-5, the complete variable domain reads GAGVSQSPRYKVTKRGQDVALRCDPISGHVSLYWYRQALGQGPEFLTYFNYEAQQDKSGLPNDRFSAERPEGSISTLTIQRTEQRDSAMYRCASSTGATSGGEQETQYFGPGTRLLVL.

The genes are TRBV18 and TRBJ2-1; D is ambiguous. Trimming took 6 bases from V and 2 from J, leaving 8 bases between them. Germline V gives CDR1 KGHSH, CDR2 LQKENI. This CDR3 is 13 amino acids long. CDR3 in DNA: TGTGCCAGCTCCCGTGACCCCTACAATGAGCAGTTCTTC. Translated: CASSRDPYNEQFF. The variable domain in full, completed from reference TRBV18 and TRBJ2-1, reads NAGVMQNPRHLVRRRGQEARLRCSPMKGHSHVYWYRQLPEEGLKFMVYLQKENIIDESGMPKERFSAEFPKEGPSILRIQQVVRGDSAAYFCASSRDPYNEQFFGPGTRLTVL.

J is TRBJ1-6 and V is TRBV4-1; D perhaps matches TRBD1 (6 bases). Germline assignment: CDR1 MGHRA and CDR2 YSYEKL. V lost 5 bases and J 9 bases, leaving 17 bases between the germline ends. This CDR3 is built from 15 residues. This CDR3 reads CASSEDRSLGSPLHF. Written as DNA, the CDR3 is TGCGCCAGCAGCGAGGACAGAAGCCTAGGTTCACCCCTCCACTTT.

The chain couples TRBV5-4 to TRBJ2-2; D is uncertain. The V and J ends lost 1 base and 5 bases respectively, with 12 bases between them. CDR3 size: 15 residues. CDR1 is SGHNT, CDR2 YYREEE, per germline (reference sequence). CDR3 nucleotides: TGTGCCAGCAGCTTGAAGGGAAGATCGACCGGGGAGCTGTTTTTT. It specifies CASSLKGRSTGELFF.